Below, 28 T cell receptor beta chains from the same sample are listed, as sequenced in a study of PD-L1 blockade in urothelial cancer. Assay: immunoSEQ multiplex PCR; the TCRdb copy retains only in-frame clones and omits some. The sample has tens of thousands of clones; 77% are singletons. The sequenced sample was PBMCs, obtained around atezolizumab (anti-PD-L1) treatment. The source is a man between 65 and 80 years old with urothelial cancer.

This clone was seen a few times. The rearrangement joins TRBV5-5 to TRBJ1-3, with 7 nucleotides matching TRBD1. In germline, CDR1 is SGHKS, CDR2 YYEKEE (reference sequence). This CDR3 spans 17 amino acids. The J segment lost 2 bases and the V segment lost 0 bases, leaving 8 bases of the junction unmatched. The CDR3, as DNA: TGTGCCAGCAGCTTGGGACAGGGCAGGACCACTGGAAACACCATATATTTT. The encoded protein is CASSLGQGRTTGNTIYF.

CDR3 nucleotide sequence: TGTGCCAGCAGTGGGCAGTTAAACATTCAGTACTTC. Its protein is CASSGQLNIQYF. This chain joins TRBV2 and TRBJ2-4; D is uncertain. Trimming pared 4 bases from V and 6 bases from J, leaving 7 bases between. Per the germline V gene, CDR1 is SNHLY and CDR2 is FYNNEI. The CDR3 loop spans 12 amino acids.

The V call is TRBV28, the J call TRBJ1-1; D is undetermined. V lost 10 bases, J lost 0 bases, and 12 bases lay in between. This CDR3 has 13 residues. CDR1 and CDR2 from the germline V gene are MDHEN and SYDVKM. CDR3: CATFDSLNTEAFF. Here the CDR3 DNA reads TGTGCCACCTTTGACTCATTGAACACTGAAGCTTTCTTT. The full variable domain, completed using reference TRBV28 and TRBJ1-1, is DVKVTQSSRYLVKRTGEKVFLECVQDMDHENMFWYRQDPGLGLRLIYFSYDVKMKEKGDIPEGYSVSREKKERFSLILESASTNQTSMYLCATFDSLNTEAFFGQGTRLTVV.

This chain links TRBV15 with TRBJ1-5; the D gene is possibly TRBD1 (5 bases). CDR1 LNHNV and CDR2 YYDKDF come from the germline V gene (reference sequence). V was shortened by 0 bases and J by 7 bases, with 16 bases between the two germline ends. The CDR3 loop spans 16 amino acids. The CDR3 loop is CATSREPIREGQPQHF. CDR3 DNA: TGTGCCACCAGCAGAGAGCCTATCCGGGAGGGGCAGCCCCAGCATTTT.

The rearrangement uses TRBV19 and TRBJ2-1; 9 bases are a match to TRBD2. Germline CDR1 LNHDA, CDR2 SQIVND (reference sequence). V lost 6 bases to trimming and J lost 7 bases; unmatched junction nucleotides: 10. The CDR3 is 15 amino acids. DNA for the CDR3: TGTGCCAGTAGATCCCCTGCGGGAGGGCAAAATGAGCAGTTCTTC. Protein: CASRSPAGGQNEQFF.

The chain is built from TRBV5-5 and TRBJ2-7; 7 bases line up with TRBD1. V shed 3 bases and J 2 bases; nucleotides not matched to a gene: 5. The CDR3 consists of 14 residues. Per the germline V gene, CDR1 is SGHKS and CDR2 is YYEKEE (reference sequence). The CDR3, as DNA: TGTGCCAGCAGCTACACAGGGGACCCCTACGAGCAGTACTTC. It is translated as CASSYTGDPYEQYF.

The chain couples TRBV7-6 to TRBJ1-1, with unresolved D. This CDR3 is 15 amino acids long. CDR1 is SGHVS, CDR2 FNYEAQ, per germline. Trimming took 0 bases from V and 3 from J, leaving 11 bases between them. CDR3 DNA: TGTGCCAGCAGCTTAGCCCGGGTACCGGACACTGAAGCTTTCTTT. It specifies CASSLARVPDTEAFF. The full variable domain, in which reference TRBV7-6 and TRBJ1-1 provide the parts outside the CDR3, is GAGVSQSPRYKVTKRGQDVALRCDPISGHVSLYWYRQALGQGPEFLTYFNYEAQQDKSGLPNDRFSAERPEGSISTLTIQRTEQRDSAMYRCASSLARVPDTEAFFGQGTRLTVV.

V gene TRBV7-8 combines with J gene TRBJ2-2, with 15 bases matching TRBD2. This CDR3 contains 14 residues. CDR1 and CDR2 (germline): SGHVS, FQNEAQ. V was clipped by 5 bases and J by 12 bases; unmatched bases: 4. The CDR3 sequence: CASSVGTSGRKLFF. The CDR3 DNA reads TGTGCCAGCAGCGTAGGGACTAGCGGGAGGAAGCTGTTTTTT.

The CDR3 nucleotides read TGTGCCAGTAGCGGACAGAATCAGCCCCAGCATTTT. Its protein product is CASSGQNQPQHF. The V gene is TRBV19, the J gene TRBJ1-5, with D perhaps TRBD1 (6 bases). This CDR3 spans 12 amino acids. The germline V gene encodes CDR1 LNHDA and CDR2 SQIVND (reference sequence). The V and J ends lost 6 bases and 4 bases respectively, with 7 bases between them.

As concerns this clone: A much larger clone differs from this one at a single base, so this may be a read error. The chain uses TRBV11-2 and TRBJ2-7, with a possible D match to TRBD2 (5 bases). Germline assignment: CDR1 SGHAT and CDR2 FQNNGV. This CDR3 region has 13 residues. Trimming stripped 3 bases from V and 0 bases from J, with 6 bases between. As DNA, the CDR3 is TGTGCCAGCAGCTTGAGGGTCTCCTACGAGCAGTACTTC. The encoded protein is CASSLRVSYEQYF.

The chain couples TRBV7-2 to TRBJ1-1; D is uncertain. CDR3 size: 12 residues. Trimming removed 5 bases at V and 7 bases at J, with 11 bases between. Germline CDR1 reads SGHTA; CDR2 reads FQGNSA. The CDR3 nucleotides are TGTGCCAGCAGCCTCGTTAGACATGAAGCTTTCTTT. Translation gives CASSLVRHEAFF.

J is TRBJ2-1 and V is TRBV9; D possibly corresponds to TRBD2 (7 bases). Germline CDR1 is SGDLS and CDR2 is YYNGEE. V lost 4 bases to trimming and J lost 6 bases, with 23 bases between them. The CDR3 spans 17 residues. For the CDR3, the DNA is TGTGCCAGCAGCCATCCACAGAGAGGGGGGGGCCGCAATGAGCAGTTCTTC. This gives the protein CASSHPQRGGGRNEQFF.

The chain joins TRBV19 to TRBJ2-1; 8 nucleotides agree with TRBD2. The CDR3 consists of 15 residues. Germline V gene lookup returns CDR1 LNHDA and CDR2 SQIVND (reference sequence). With 8 bases clipped from V and 10 bases from J, the junction kept 16 bases outside the gene matches. This chain's CDR3 is CASEIWAGGSREQFF. CDR3 bases: TGTGCCAGTGAAATCTGGGCGGGGGGCTCAAGGGAGCAGTTCTTC. Filled out from reference TRBV19 and TRBJ2-1, the complete variable domain reads DGGITQSPKYLFRKEGQNVTLSCEQNLNHDAMYWYRQDPGQGLRLIYYSQIVNDFQKGDIAEGYSVSREKKESFPLTVTSAQKNPTAFYLCASEIWAGGSREQFFGPGTRLTVL.

The chain combines TRBV27 with TRBJ2-7; 9 bases are a match to TRBD2. The trim removed 4 bases at V and 4 bases at J, leaving 8 bases unmatched. Germline assignment: CDR1 MNHEY and CDR2 SMNVEV (reference sequence). The CDR3 has 15 amino acids. Here the CDR3 DNA reads TGTGCCAGCAGTTCCCCTAATAGCGGGAGTTACGAGCAGTACTTC. Encoded protein: CASSSPNSGSYEQYF.

The chain recombines TRBV21-1 with TRBJ1-4; TRBD1, the table's D call, was not compared with the DNA. TRBV21-1 is annotated as a pseudogene. The CDR3 length is 11 residues. CDR3 coding DNA: TGTGCCAGCAGCAGGGCTGAAAAACTGTTTTTT. This codes for CASSRAEKLFF.

The rearrangement links TRBV12-5 to TRBJ2-7, with 11 positions matching TRBD2. Germline CDR1 reads LGHNT; CDR2 reads FRNRAP. There are 15 residues in the CDR3. V shed 4 bases and J 7 bases; nucleotides not matched to a gene: 9. The CDR3 bases are TGTGCTAGTGGTTGGACTGGGCTAGCGGGAGGAGAGCAGTACTTC. Amino acids: CASGWTGLAGGEQYF.

V is TRBV21-1 and J is TRBJ2-7; TRBD2, the table's D call, was not compared with the DNA. TRBV21-1 is an annotated pseudogene. The CDR3 totals 17 residues. The CDR3 loop reads CASSQGLAEIGAYEQYF. The CDR3 DNA follows: TGTGCCAGCAGCCAGGGACTAGCGGAGATTGGAGCCTACGAGCAGTACTTC.

A word on this clone: Other nucleotide sequences from this sample produce the same CDR3. The chain joins TRBV11-3 to TRBJ2-3, with a weak D call TRBD1 (6 bases). The CDR3 consists of 14 residues. The germline gives CDR1 SGHNT, CDR2 YENEEA. The germline V and J ends were trimmed by 3 bases and 0 bases, with 7 bases remaining between them. The DNA for the CDR3 is TGTGCCAGCAGCTTGGGGGCTAGCACAGATACGCAGTATTTT. It yields the protein CASSLGASTDTQYF.

This chain links TRBV5-1 with TRBJ1-1, with D possibly being TRBD1 (6 bases). There are 13 residues in the CDR3. V was clipped by 3 bases and J by 9 bases, with 15 bases between them. CDR1 and CDR2 (germline): SGHRS, YFSETQ. CDR3 loop: CASSSEGQRKAFF. CDR3 sequence (DNA): TGCGCCAGCAGCTCTGAAGGACAGCGAAAAGCTTTCTTT.

This clone was picked up a small number of times. The CDR3: CASSWTGADTQYF. As DNA, the CDR3 is TGTGCCAGCAGCTGGACAGGGGCAGATACGCAGTATTTT. The V and J genes are TRBV5-6 and TRBJ2-3, with 9 positions matching TRBD1. The V segment lost 3 bases and the J segment 4 bases; nucleotides outside the gene matches: 0. Germline V CDR1 and CDR2: SGHDT, YYEEEE. The CDR3 is made up of 13 amino acids.

The chain is built from TRBV2 and TRBJ2-4; tentatively, D is TRBD2 (7 bases). The CDR3 is made up of 13 amino acids. Trimming pared 11 bases from V and 9 bases from J, leaving 20 bases between. CDR1 is SNHLY and CDR2 is FYNNEI in the germline V gene. CDR3 protein: CAGGGGSGSIQYF. DNA for the CDR3: TGTGCCGGGGGCGGGGGATCGGGGAGCATTCAGTACTTC.

The genes are TRBV9 and TRBJ2-5; 10 bases match TRBD2. CDR3 length equals 17 residues. With 4 bases clipped from V and 1 base from J, the junction kept 10 bases outside the gene matches. Looked up from germline, CDR1 is SGDLS and CDR2 is YYNGEE. CDR3 nucleotides: TGTGCCAGCAGCCGCTCTAGCGGGGGACTATTCCAAGAGACCCAGTACTTC. Translation: CASSRSSGGLFQETQYF. The full variable domain, its missing parts supplied by reference TRBV9 and TRBJ2-5, is DSGVTQTPKHLITATGQRVTLRCSPRSGDLSVYWYQQSLDQGLQFLIQYYNGEERAKGNILERFSAQQFPDLHSELNLSSLELGDSALYFCASSRSSGGLFQETQYFGPGTRLLVL.

This chain links TRBV7-2 with TRBJ1-3, with D possibly TRBD1 on 6 matching bases. The CDR3 runs 16 residues. Germline CDR1 is SGHTA and CDR2 is FQGNSA. The V gene lost 0 bases and the J gene lost 0 bases, with 9 bases spanning the gap. CDR3 DNA: TGTGCCAGCAGCTTAGCAGGCAGGGGCTCTGGAAACACCATATATTTT. As protein: CASSLAGRGSGNTIYF.

This chain uses TRBV2 with TRBJ2-3; a weak D match, TRBD1 (6 bases). In germline, CDR1 is SNHLY, CDR2 FYNNEI. The CDR3 contains 12 residues. V lost 5 bases and J 6 bases, leaving 9 bases between the germline ends. The CDR3, as DNA: TGTGCCAGCAGTACAGGGACGGATACGCAGTATTTT. Its translation is CASSTGTDTQYF.

The table lists this clone with a few counts. The chain combines TRBV7-9 with TRBJ2-2; TRBD2 aligns across 10 bases. Trimming took 10 bases from V and 1 from J; bases not matched to a gene: 3. The CDR3 has 14 residues. Germline CDR1 and CDR2: SEHNR and FQNEAQ (reference sequence). CDR3 coding DNA: TGTGCCACCCGACTAGCGGGGAACACCGGGGAGCTGTTTTTT. Residues: CATRLAGNTGELFF.

This rearrangement joins TRBV6-1 to TRBJ2-3; 7 bases are a match to TRBD2. The ends lost 1 base at V and 5 bases at J; junction bases unmatched: 9. Germline CDR1 MNHNS, CDR2 SASEGT. This CDR3 is built from 16 residues. The CDR3 nucleotides read TGTGCCAGCAGTGAAGTCGGGTCCCCGGGGGGAGATACGCAGTATTTT. Encoded protein: CASSEVGSPGGDTQYF.

V usage is TRBV10-3 and J usage is TRBJ2-7, with 9 bases identical to TRBD1. CDR1 and CDR2 (germline): ENHRY, SYGVKD. The CDR3 runs to 14 residues. J was trimmed by 5 bases and V by 8 bases; bases with no gene match: 10. The CDR3 reads CAIRDGTGWDEQYF. CDR3 bases: TGTGCCATCCGCGATGGGACAGGGTGGGACGAGCAGTACTTC.

In its sample, this clone was seen once. The chain uses TRBV5-1 and TRBJ1-4, with TRBD1 matching over 7 bases. CDR1 is SGHRS and CDR2 is YFSETQ in the germline V gene. V lost 4 bases, J lost 4 bases, and 4 bases stayed unmatched. There are 14 residues in the CDR3. The CDR3 sequence: CASSQGQNNEKLFF. Here the CDR3 DNA reads TGCGCCAGCAGCCAGGGACAGAATAATGAAAAACTGTTTTTT.